A selection of T cell receptor beta chains follows, all from one sample in a study of patients with pleural tuberculosis. Each CDR3 protein gets one entry after TCRdb re-called the reads with MiXCR. Of approximately 53,000 distinct CDR3 sequences listed, about 6.8% are singletons. The origin of the receptors is a human donor with pleural tuberculosis. Both conserved end residues are part of each CDR3. D genes are given only for firm matches. Size is omitted from some rows. Given values are once, few, many or a class for expanded clones.

cdr3_aa cdr3_nt clone_size j_call d_call v_call
CASSITGSTEAFF TGTGCCAGTAGTATCACAGGGAGCACTGAAGCTTTCTTT many TRBJ1-1 . TRBV19
CVSSLSTGTGYTF TGTGTCAGCAGTTTATCTACAGGGACTGGCTACACCTTC . TRBJ1-2 . TRBV27
CASSLIDGNTGELFF TGTGCCAGTAGTTTGATCGACGGGAACACCGGGGAGCTGTTTTTT . TRBJ2-2 . TRBV19
CSAGTGTQPQHF TGCAGTGCTGGGACAGGTACTCAGCCCCAGCATTTT many TRBJ1-5 TRBD1 TRBV20-1
CAISSEPPNEQFF TGTGCCATCAGTTCGGAGCCCCCCAATGAGCAGTTCTTC many TRBJ2-1 . TRBV10-3
CASSLAPSGEWDEQFF TGCGCCAGCAGCTTGGCTCCATCAGGGGAATGGGATGAGCAGTTCTTC . TRBJ2-1 . TRBV5-1
CAIRRTGDGYTF TGTGCCATCAGACGGACAGGGGACGGCTACACCTTC many TRBJ1-2 TRBD1 TRBV10-3
CASRVRQGTEAFF TGTGCCAGCAGGGTTAGACAGGGCACTGAAGCTTTCTTT . TRBJ1-1 TRBD1 TRBV12-3/TRBV12-4
CAVGGSYNEQFF TGTGCCGTGGGGGGATCCTACAATGAGCAGTTCTTC many TRBJ2-1 . TRBV7-6
CASSYQGKGTDTQYF TGTGCCAGCAGTTACCAGGGTAAGGGCACAGATACGCAGTATTTT many TRBJ2-3 . TRBV28
CSVKGDRGYEQYF TGCAGCGTCAAAGGGGACAGGGGGTACGAGCAGTACTTC many TRBJ2-7 TRBD1 TRBV29-1
CASSVEDRSNSPLHF TGTGCCAGCAGCGTAGAGGACAGGAGTAATTCACCCCTCCACTTT many TRBJ1-6 TRBD1 TRBV9
CASSRRAGQFF TGTGCCAGCAGTCGACGGGCAGGGCAGTTCTTC few TRBJ2-1 . TRBV12-3/TRBV12-4
CASRFRLAGNNEQFF TGTGCCAGCAGATTTAGACTAGCGGGGAACAATGAGCAGTTCTTC many TRBJ2-1 TRBD2 TRBV27
CASTQGGNQPQHF TGTGCCAGCACCCAGGGGGGCAATCAGCCCCAGCATTTT many TRBJ1-5 TRBD1 TRBV12-3/TRBV12-4
CASSFPSNTIYF TGTGCCAGCAGTTTCCCCTCCAACACCATATATTTT . TRBJ1-3 . TRBV28